The present TCR beta chain was sequenced within a study of blood T cells in healthy people across ages. Study information: In model experiments, template switching was able to capture about one barcoded beta molecule for every two T cells that were present. Study-wide points: Expanded clonotype changes were possibly confounded by unknown donor CMV status. A conclusive naive versus antigen-experienced comparison was prevented by the unsorted PBMCs.

A remark on this clonotype: The antigen remains undetermined.

Per the germline V gene, CDR1 is WNHNN and CDR2 is SYGVQD (reference sequence). The CDR3 runs to 16 residues. For the second PCR, which ran for about 7 to 11 cycles, a sample-barcoded 5' primer and a J-beta primer mix were used. TCRdb reprocessed the 5' RACE reads with MiXCR, giving one entry per CDR3 protein. The sample contains over a million distinct CDR3 sequences, roughly 40% of which appear only once. This TCR derives from a woman aged 18-29 years in good health. Material for sequencing was blood. The V and J genes are TRBV10-1 and TRBJ2-5; 8 bases are shared with TRBD2. The DNA end lines up better with TRBJ2-7; the J call may be wrong. The CDR3 region is CASSDSREGLTYEQYF. The CDR3 DNA is TGCGCCAGCAGTGACAGTCGGGAGGGCCTCACCTACGAGCAGTACTTC.